The present T cell receptor (beta chain) was sequenced within a study of blood T cell repertoires in COVID-19 (dated by TCRdb to 2019 to 2021). About the study as a whole: Samples from collaborators originated in the United States, Italy and Spain and spanned both the acute and convalescent phases of COVID-19. The prospective study material was composed of cDNA or gDNA derived from T cells, B-cell-depleted T cells, or PBMCs. Deeply sampled blood TCRbeta repertoires from subjects exposed to, actively infected with, or recovered from COVID-19 were included in the dataset. A freely available public database, intended as a resource for researchers studying the immune response to SARS-CoV-2, is where the repertoires were released. The samples were drawn from the first 160 participants of the ongoing ImmuneRACE study and from more than 1,000 subjects provided by 6 global collaborators. Nearly every sample came with metadata listing a de-identified subject ID, COVID-19 status, age in years and sex. Where available, HLA class I and class II types were taken from metadata supplied by the sample provider and were not determined by assay-based typing.

Here is what the overall study found, with its caveats: The amount of clinical and demographic metadata varied by source and participant and was provided uncurated.

Details on this clone: Its antigen is still unknown. No base qualities exist here, and no much larger clone lies one base off it.

The immunoSEQ Assay, a bias-controlled multiplex PCR, was used to amplify TCRbeta CDR3 regions from genomic DNA. The source study handled its data this way. The number of nucleated cells in each sample was estimated from the amplification of reference gene primers within the assay. To quantify the absolute abundance of each unique TCRbeta CDR3 rearrangement, sequence reads were collapsed and filtered. For each sample, productive Simpson clonality was calculated by taking the square root of Simpson's diversity index across productive rearrangements. TCRdb took this table from immuneACCESS and kept in-frame rearrangements with V and J called. Such tables lack part of the clones; where checked against another copy, unresolved V genes explain under half of the gap, and the rest is unexplained. That table supplies the V and J calls and clone size; D and trimming were determined from the DNA. The sample yields 60,000 or so clones; more than 80% were counted once. Of the sample, around 8.3% is held by the ten largest clones.

Whole blood was collected in K2EDTA tubes by collaborating institutions according to the institutions' own protocols. For TCRbeta analysis, collaborator samples were shipped as frozen whole blood, as isolated PBMCs, or as DNA extracted from either sample type. From a lookup of the germline V gene, CDR1 and CDR2 are SGDLS and YYNGEE. V ends up 0 bases short and J 4 bases short, with an unmatched junction base count of 7. The CDR3 spans 16 residues, from the cysteine through the phenylalanine. Only CDR3 DNA remains: 48 bases, in frame from the first base. The receptor was derived from a human donor with active COVID-19. The donor label of this sample is uncertain. The chain links TRBV9 with TRBJ2-5, with 9 middle bases fitting TRBD2. Sequencing was carried out using peripheral blood. The DNA sequence follows: TGTGCCAGCAGCGTAGAGGGCGGGGGGGCCGTAGAGACCCAGTACTTC. Translated, this gives CASSVEGGGAVETQYF.